This T cell receptor beta chain was recovered during a study of blood T cell repertoires in COVID-19 (dated by TCRdb to 2018 to 2021). As for the study more broadly: Samples covering the acute and convalescent phases of COVID-19 were provided by collaborators in the United States, Italy and Spain. The prospective study material was composed of cDNA or gDNA derived from T cells, B-cell-depleted T cells, or PBMCs. The dataset comprised deeply sampled blood TCRbeta repertoires from subjects exposed to, actively infected with, or recovered from COVID-19. A freely available public database, intended as a resource for researchers studying the immune response to SARS-CoV-2, is where the repertoires were released. The samples were drawn from the first 160 participants of the ongoing ImmuneRACE study and from some 1,300 subjects provided by 6 global collaborators. Sample metadata almost always included a de-identified subject ID, COVID-19 status, age in years and sex. Where available, HLA class I and class II types were obtained from metadata supplied by the sample provider rather than from assay-based typing. Broad study findings and their caveats: The amount of clinical and demographic metadata varied by source and participant and was provided uncurated.

Another Seattle source contributed samples from volunteer blood donors who had recovered from COVID-19. Whole blood was collected in K2EDTA tubes by collaborating institutions according to the institutions' own protocols. For TCRbeta analysis, collaborator samples were shipped as frozen whole blood, as isolated PBMCs, or as DNA extracted from either sample type. TCRbeta CDR3 regions were amplified from genomic DNA using the immunoSEQ Assay, a bias-controlled multiplex PCR. Under the source paper's analysis protocol: Nucleated cell counts per sample were estimated from amplification of reference gene primers within the assay. Sequence reads were collapsed and filtered to measure the absolute abundance of every unique TCRbeta CDR3 rearrangement. For each sample, productive Simpson clonality was calculated as the square root of Simpson's diversity index across productive rearrangements. In its TCRdb copy, this immuneACCESS table keeps in-frame sequences only and misses some clones. Where compared with another copy, unresolved V genes explain less than half of these, and the others have no known cause. V, J and clone size are those of that table, while D and trimming were read from the DNA. Present in this sample are more than 200,000 clones, around nine tenths of which were seen just once. The ten largest clones add up to 2.1% of the sample.

As concerns this clone: Its antigen is currently not known. Base qualities were left out, and no much larger clone turns up one base away.

From the cysteine through the phenylalanine, the CDR3 covers 17 amino acids. Of the read, only the CDR3 DNA is kept; its 51 bases are in frame from base 1. V is pruned by 6 bases and J by 6 bases, leaving 17 bases of the junction without a gene match. CDR1 is given as SQVTM and CDR2 as ANQGSEA, both from the germline V gene. The TCR sequence derives from a woman in her 40s who had recovered from COVID-19. Input material: peripheral blood. The V and J segments used are TRBV29-1 and TRBJ2-1; 10 central nucleotides agree with TRBD1. Read as DNA, the sequence is TGCAGCGTCCCTGGGGTAACGGGACAGGGGAAAGCCAATGAGCAGTTCTTC. Translated, this is CSVPGVTGQGKANEQFF.